This T cell receptor beta chain was sequenced during a study of CD8 T cells in Susac syndrome. Study summary: At the time of blood draw, patients with Susac syndrome were therapy-naive, receiving corticosteroids, or receiving intravenous immunoglobulin alone.

Regarding the study as a whole: The authors acknowledged that their TCR sequencing and HLA analysis involved a relatively small number of individuals. In Susac syndrome, CD4+ T cell repertoires lacked any clonal expansion.

The germline CDR1 and CDR2 sequences are SGHTS and YDEGEE. The CDR3 is made up of 14 amino acids. After removal of 3 bases from V and 5 bases from J, the junction contained 7 bases not matched to a gene. With random hexamers, reverse transcription was performed on about 0.5 to 1 ug of RNA. With immunoSEQ multiplex PCR, TCR beta CDR3 was amplified across 54 Vbeta and 13 Jbeta. TCRdb re-analysed the immunoSEQ multiplex PCR reads in MiXCR, keeping a single row per CDR3 protein. Among some 200,000 distinct CDR3 sequences listed, about 94% were seen once. Turning to this clonotype: Its antigen is unknown.

Sequencing was performed on CD4+ T cells from PBMCs. This chain links TRBV5-8 with TRBJ1-1; 7 nucleotides match TRBD1. The source of this sequence is a human donor with Susac syndrome. CDR3 in amino acids: CASSWGQRGTEAFF. The CDR3 DNA reads as TGTGCCAGCAGCTGGGGACAGCGGGGGACTGAAGCTTTCTTT.